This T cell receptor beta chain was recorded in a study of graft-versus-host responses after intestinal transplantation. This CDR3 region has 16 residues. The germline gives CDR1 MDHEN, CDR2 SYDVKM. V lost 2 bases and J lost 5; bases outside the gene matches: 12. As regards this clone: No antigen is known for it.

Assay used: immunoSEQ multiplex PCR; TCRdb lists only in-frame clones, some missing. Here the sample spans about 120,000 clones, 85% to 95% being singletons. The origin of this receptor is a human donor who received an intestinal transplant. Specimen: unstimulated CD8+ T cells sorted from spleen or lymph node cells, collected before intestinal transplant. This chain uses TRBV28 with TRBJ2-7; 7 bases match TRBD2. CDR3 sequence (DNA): TGTGCCAGCAGTTTAGATCTCGGCGGGAGTAACCACGAGCAGTACTTC. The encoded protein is CASSLDLGGSNHEQYF.